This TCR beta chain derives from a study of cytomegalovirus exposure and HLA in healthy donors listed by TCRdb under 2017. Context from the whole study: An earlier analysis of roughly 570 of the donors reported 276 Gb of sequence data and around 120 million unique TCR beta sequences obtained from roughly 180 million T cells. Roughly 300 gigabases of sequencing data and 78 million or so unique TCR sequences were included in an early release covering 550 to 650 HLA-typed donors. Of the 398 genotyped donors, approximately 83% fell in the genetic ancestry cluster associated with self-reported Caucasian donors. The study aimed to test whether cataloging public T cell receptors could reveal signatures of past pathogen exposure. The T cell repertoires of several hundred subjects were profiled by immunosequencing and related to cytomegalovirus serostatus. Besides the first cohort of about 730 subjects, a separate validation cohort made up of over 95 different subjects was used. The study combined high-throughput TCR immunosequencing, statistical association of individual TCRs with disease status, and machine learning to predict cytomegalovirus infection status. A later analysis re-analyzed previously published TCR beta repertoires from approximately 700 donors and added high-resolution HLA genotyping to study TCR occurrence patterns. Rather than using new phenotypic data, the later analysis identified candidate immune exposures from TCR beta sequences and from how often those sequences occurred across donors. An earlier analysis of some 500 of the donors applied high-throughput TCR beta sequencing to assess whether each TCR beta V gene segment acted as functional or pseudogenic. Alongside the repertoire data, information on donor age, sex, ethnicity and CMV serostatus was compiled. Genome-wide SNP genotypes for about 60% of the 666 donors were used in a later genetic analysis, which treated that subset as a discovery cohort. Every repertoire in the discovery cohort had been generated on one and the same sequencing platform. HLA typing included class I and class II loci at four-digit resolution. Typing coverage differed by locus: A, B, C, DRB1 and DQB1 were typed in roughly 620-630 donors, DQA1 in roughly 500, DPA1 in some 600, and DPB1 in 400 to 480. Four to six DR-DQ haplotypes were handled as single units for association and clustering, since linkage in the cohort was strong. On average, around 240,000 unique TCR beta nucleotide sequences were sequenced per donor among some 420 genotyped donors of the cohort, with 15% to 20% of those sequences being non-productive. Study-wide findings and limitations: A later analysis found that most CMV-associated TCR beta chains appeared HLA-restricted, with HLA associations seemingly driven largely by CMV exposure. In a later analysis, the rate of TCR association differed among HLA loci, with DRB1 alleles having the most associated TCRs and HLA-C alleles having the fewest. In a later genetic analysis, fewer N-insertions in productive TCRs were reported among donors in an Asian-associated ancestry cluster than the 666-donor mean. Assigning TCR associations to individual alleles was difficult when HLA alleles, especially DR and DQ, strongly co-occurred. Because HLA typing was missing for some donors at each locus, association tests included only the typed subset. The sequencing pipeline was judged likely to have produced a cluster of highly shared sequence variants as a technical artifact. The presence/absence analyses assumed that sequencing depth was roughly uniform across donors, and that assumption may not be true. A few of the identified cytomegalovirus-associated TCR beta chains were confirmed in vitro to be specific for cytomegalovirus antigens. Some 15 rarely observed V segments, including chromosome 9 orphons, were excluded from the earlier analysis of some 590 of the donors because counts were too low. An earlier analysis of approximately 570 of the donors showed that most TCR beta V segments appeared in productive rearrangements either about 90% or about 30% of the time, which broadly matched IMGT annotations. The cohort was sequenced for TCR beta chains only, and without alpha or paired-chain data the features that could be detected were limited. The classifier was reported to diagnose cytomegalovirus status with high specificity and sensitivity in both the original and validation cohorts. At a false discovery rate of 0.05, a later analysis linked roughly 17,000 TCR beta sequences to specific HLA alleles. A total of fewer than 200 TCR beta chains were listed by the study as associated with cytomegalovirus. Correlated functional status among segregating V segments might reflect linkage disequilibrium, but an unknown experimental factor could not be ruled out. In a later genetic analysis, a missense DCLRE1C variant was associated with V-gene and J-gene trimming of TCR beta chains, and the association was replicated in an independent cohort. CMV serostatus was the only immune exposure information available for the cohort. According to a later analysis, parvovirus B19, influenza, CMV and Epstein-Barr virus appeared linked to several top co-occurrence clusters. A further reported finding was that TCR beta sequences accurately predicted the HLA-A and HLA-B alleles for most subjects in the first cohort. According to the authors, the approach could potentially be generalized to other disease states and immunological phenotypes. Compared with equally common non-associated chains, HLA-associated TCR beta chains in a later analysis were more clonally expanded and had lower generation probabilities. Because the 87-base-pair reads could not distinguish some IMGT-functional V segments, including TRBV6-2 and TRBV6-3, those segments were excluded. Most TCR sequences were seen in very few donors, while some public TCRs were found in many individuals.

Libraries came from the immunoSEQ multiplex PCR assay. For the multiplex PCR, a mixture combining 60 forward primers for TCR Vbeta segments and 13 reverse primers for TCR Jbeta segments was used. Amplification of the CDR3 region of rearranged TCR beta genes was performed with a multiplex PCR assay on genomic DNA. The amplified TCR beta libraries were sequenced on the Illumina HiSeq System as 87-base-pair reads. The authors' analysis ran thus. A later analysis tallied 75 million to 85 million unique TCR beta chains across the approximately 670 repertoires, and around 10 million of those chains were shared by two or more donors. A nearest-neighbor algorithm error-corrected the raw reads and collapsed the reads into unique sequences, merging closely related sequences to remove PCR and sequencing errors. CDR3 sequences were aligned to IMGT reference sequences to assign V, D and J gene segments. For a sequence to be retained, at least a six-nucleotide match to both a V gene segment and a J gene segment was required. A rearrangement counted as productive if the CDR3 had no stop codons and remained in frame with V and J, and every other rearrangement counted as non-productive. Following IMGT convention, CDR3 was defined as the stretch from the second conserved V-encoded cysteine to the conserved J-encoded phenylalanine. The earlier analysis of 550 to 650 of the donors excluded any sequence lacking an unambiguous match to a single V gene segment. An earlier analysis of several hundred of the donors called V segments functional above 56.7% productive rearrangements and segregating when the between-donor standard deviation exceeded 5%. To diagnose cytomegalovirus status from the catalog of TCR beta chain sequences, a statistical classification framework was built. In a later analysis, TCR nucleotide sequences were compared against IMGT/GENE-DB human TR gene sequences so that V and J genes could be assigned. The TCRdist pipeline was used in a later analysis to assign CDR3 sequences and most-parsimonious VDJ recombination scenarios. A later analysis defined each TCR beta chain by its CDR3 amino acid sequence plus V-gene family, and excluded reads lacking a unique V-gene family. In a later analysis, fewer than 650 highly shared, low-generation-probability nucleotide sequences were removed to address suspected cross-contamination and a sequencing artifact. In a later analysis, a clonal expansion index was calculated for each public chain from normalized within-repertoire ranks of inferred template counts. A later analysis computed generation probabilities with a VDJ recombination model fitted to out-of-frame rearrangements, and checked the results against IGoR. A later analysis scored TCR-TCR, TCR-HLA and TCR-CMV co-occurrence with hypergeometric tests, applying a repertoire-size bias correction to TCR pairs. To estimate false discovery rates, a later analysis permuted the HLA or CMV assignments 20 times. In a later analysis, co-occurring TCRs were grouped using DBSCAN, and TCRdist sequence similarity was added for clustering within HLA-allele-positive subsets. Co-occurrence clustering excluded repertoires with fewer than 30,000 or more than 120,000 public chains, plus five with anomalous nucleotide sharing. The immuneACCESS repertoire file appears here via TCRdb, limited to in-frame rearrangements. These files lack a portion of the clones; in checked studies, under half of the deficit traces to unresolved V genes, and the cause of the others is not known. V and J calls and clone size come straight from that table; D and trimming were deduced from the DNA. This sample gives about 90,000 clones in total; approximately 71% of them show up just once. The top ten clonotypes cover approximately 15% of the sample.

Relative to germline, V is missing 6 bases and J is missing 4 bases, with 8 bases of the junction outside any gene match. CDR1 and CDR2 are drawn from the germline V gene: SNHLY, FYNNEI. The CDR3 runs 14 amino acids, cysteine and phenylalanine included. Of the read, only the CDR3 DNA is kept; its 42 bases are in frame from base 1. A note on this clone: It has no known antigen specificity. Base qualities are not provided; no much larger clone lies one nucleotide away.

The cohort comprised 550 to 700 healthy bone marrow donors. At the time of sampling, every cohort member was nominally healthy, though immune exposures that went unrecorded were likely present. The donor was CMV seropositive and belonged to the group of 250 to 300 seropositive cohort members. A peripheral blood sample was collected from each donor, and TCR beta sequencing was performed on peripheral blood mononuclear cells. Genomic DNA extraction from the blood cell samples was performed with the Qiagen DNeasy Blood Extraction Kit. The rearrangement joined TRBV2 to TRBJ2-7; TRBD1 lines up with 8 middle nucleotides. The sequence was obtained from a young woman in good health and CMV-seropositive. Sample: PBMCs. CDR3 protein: CASSPWDRPYEQYF. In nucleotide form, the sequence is TGTGCCAGCAGCCCCTGGGACAGGCCATACGAGCAGTACTTC. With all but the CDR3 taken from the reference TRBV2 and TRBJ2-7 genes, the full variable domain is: EPEVTQTPSHQVTQMGQEVILRCVPISNHLYFYWYRQILGQKVEFLVSFYNNEISEKSEIFDDQFSVERPDGSNFTLKIRSTKLEDSAMYFCASSPWDRPYEQYFGPGTRLTVT.